This record concerns one T cell receptor (beta chain) sequence. This record belongs to a study of control samples from healthy donors and cancer patients. Between the trimmed V and J ends, which lost 5 bases and 13 bases, there was a span of 9 bases. Germline V lookup: CDR1 GTSNPN, CDR2 SVGIG (reference sequence). CDR3 length equals 9 residues. This table comes from immunoSEQ multiplex PCR, and its TCRdb copy is limited to in-frame clones, with some not included. Of about 160,000 clones listed, about 90% were seen once; the top ten hold more than 10%. The rearrangement links TRBV30 to TRBJ2-1; D is unresolved. The receptor's source is a man aged 25 to 40 in good health. Sample: blood. CDR3 in DNA: TGTGCCTGGTCACCCGGCCAGTTCTTC. Protein product: CAWSPGQFF.